The 16 T cell receptor beta chains listed next were all sequenced from one sample in a study of Ad26.COV2.S vaccination and SARS-CoV-2 variants. Some clones are missing from TCRdb's copy, which holds only in-frame ones; the method was immunoSEQ multiplex PCR. Of about 450,000 clones in the sample, approximately 89% were seen once. Treatment defined: around 19 received Ad26.COV2.S at low or high dose, single or two shots; roughly five received placebo; per-sample allocation not given. Sampling was performed 63 days after the first vaccine or placebo injection. This specimen was peripheral blood, taken in a trial of Ad26.COV2.S vaccine versus placebo. These receptors were taken from a person between 18 and 59 years old who received the Ad26.COV2.S COVID-19 vaccine or a placebo.

This clone was observed once. The genes are TRBV9 and TRBJ2-1; D ambiguous. Germline CDR1 reads SGDLS; CDR2 reads YYNGEE. This CDR3 has 15 residues. The V and J ends lost 0 bases and 4 bases respectively, with 11 bases between them. The CDR3 protein is CASSVGPIEYNEQFF. In DNA form, the CDR3 reads TGTGCCAGCAGCGTAGGACCAATTGAATACAATGAGCAGTTCTTC.

This clone turned up a few times. The chain employs TRBV7-2 and TRBJ2-4, with 11 bases that match TRBD1. After removal of 1 base from V and 8 bases from J, the junction contained 7 bases not matched to a gene. The CDR3 is 16 residues long. Looked up from germline, CDR1 is SGHTA and CDR2 is FQGNSA. The CDR3 loop is CASSLVGTGGGDIQYF. The CDR3 DNA sequence: TGTGCCAGCAGCTTAGTCGGGACAGGGGGTGGAGACATTCAGTACTTC.

The genes are TRBV7-6 and TRBJ1-5; tentative D call: TRBD1 (5 bases). Deletions cut 1 base from V and 4 bases from J, with 11 bases between. The CDR3 runs 15 residues. CDR1 and CDR2 from the germline V gene are SGHVS and FNYEAQ. CDR3 bases: TGTGCCAGCAGCTTAGTTTCGGGGCCGAATCAGCCCCAGCATTTT. Protein product: CASSLVSGPNQPQHF.

This rearrangement joins TRBV7-2 to TRBJ2-7; D is unclear. The CDR3 contains 14 residues. V was pared by 5 bases and J by 0 bases, with 11 bases between. The germline V gene has CDR1 SGHTA and CDR2 FQGNSA. CDR3 residues: CASSPRRPSYEQYF. In DNA form, the CDR3 reads TGTGCCAGCAGCCCCCGCAGGCCCTCCTACGAGCAGTACTTC.

The V call is TRBV9, the J call TRBJ2-1; 10 nucleotides line up with TRBD2. There are 17 residues in the CDR3. After removal of 0 bases from V and 8 bases from J, the junction contained 11 bases not matched to a gene. Germline V gene lookup returns CDR1 SGDLS and CDR2 YYNGEE. The CDR3 loop is CASSVGLAGVGWDEQFF. CDR3 nucleotide sequence: TGTGCCAGCAGCGTAGGGCTAGCGGGAGTGGGATGGGATGAGCAGTTCTTC.

This clone has more than one count but fewer than ten. This chain joins TRBV6-2 or TRBV6-3 and TRBJ2-3, with 8 bases that match TRBD1. CDR3 length: 18 amino acids. Germline V gene lookup returns CDR1 MNHEY and CDR2 SVGEGT. The ends lost 0 bases at V and 1 base at J; junction bases unmatched: 9. CDR3 bases: TGTGCCAGCAGTTACTCGATTAGTCAGGGGGCGGGCACAGATACGCAGTATTTT. Translating gives CASSYSISQGAGTDTQYF.

This rearrangement joins TRBV5-4 to TRBJ1-2, with TRBD1 matching over 7 bases. V trimming: 4 bases; J trimming: 5 bases; junction bases outside the gene matches: 2. Per the germline V gene, CDR1 is SGHNT and CDR2 is YYREEE (reference sequence). The CDR3 runs to 12 residues. The CDR3 loop is CASSGTAYGYTF. The CDR3 DNA sequence: TGTGCCAGCAGCGGGACAGCATATGGCTACACCTTC.

This chain joins TRBV6-5 and TRBJ2-7; no clear D gene. Germline CDR1 reads MNHEY; CDR2 reads SVGAGI. The CDR3 covers 14 residues. With 0 bases removed from V and 6 bases from J, the gap between germline ends came to 12 bases. The CDR3 is CASSYSPTGGEQYF. In nucleotides, the CDR3 is TGTGCCAGCAGTTACTCGCCGACGGGTGGCGAGCAGTACTTC.

A single count supports this clone. This rearrangement joins TRBV13 to TRBJ1-1, with D possibly TRBD1 on 5 matching bases. The V gene's germline CDR1 is PRHDT and CDR2 FYEKMQ (reference sequence). The CDR3 totals 16 residues. Trimming cost V 2 bases and J 4 bases, with 17 bases left between them. The CDR3 region is CASSLPLRGRATEAFF. In DNA, the CDR3 is TGTGCCAGCAGCTTACCACTCCGGGGGAGGGCCACTGAAGCTTTCTTT.

The rearrangement links TRBV4-2 to TRBJ2-7; tentative D call: TRBD1 (5 bases). Germline V lookup: CDR1 LGHNA, CDR2 YNFKEQ. CDR3 length: 12 residues. Trimming pared 4 bases from V and 5 bases from J, leaving 9 bases between. The CDR3 is CASSREGDEQYF. In DNA form, the CDR3 reads TGTGCCAGCAGCCGAGAAGGGGACGAGCAGTACTTC.

This clone has a single count. The chain carries TRBV4-3 and TRBJ1-3; no clear D gene. The CDR3 totals 17 residues. Trimming cost V 0 bases and J 0 bases, with 12 bases left between them. Looked up from germline, CDR1 is LGHNA and CDR2 is YSLEER. The chain's CDR3 is CASSQEPGSTSGNTIYF. The DNA for the CDR3 is TGCGCCAGCAGCCAAGAACCCGGCTCGACCTCTGGAAACACCATATATTTT.

CDR3 nucleotides: TGCGCCAGCAGCCAGACTGGACGGCTGCTAAACTATGGCTACACCTTC. Its protein is CASSQTGRLLNYGYTF. The chain links TRBV5-1 to TRBJ1-2; D unresolved. The CDR3 totals 16 residues. Trimming pared 4 bases from V and 2 bases from J, leaving 18 bases between. Germline values: CDR1 SGHRS, CDR2 YFSETQ.

In this sample, this clone turned up once. The V and J genes are TRBV10-3 and TRBJ1-2; no definite D call. The germline V and J ends were trimmed by 6 bases and 4 bases, with 15 bases remaining between them. Germline-derived CDR1 and CDR2 are ENHRY and SYGVKD. This CDR3 region has 14 residues. The CDR3 bases are TGTGCCATCAGCCCAGAATACTTCGCCTATGGCTACACCTTC. Protein product: CAISPEYFAYGYTF.

This chain links TRBV18 with TRBJ2-5; D is uncertain. The CDR3 extends over 14 amino acids. Germline CDR1 KGHSH, CDR2 LQKENI. The germline V and J ends were trimmed by 0 bases and 2 bases, with 7 bases remaining between them. CDR3 region: CASSPPAAQETQYF. The DNA of the CDR3 is TGTGCCAGCTCACCACCGGCGGCACAAGAGACCCAGTACTTC.

The rearrangement joins TRBV9 to TRBJ2-1, with 11 bases fitting TRBD2. Germline values: CDR1 SGDLS, CDR2 YYNGEE. V dropped 4 bases and J dropped 7; count of bases not matched to a gene: 10. This CDR3 is 16 amino acids long. The CDR3 DNA follows: TGTGCCAGCAGCTCCCGTAGACTAGCGGGGATAAATGAGCAGTTCTTC. This codes for CASSSRRLAGINEQFF.

A few counts support this clone. The chain employs TRBV4-2 and TRBJ1-5; D uncertain. The germline V gene encodes CDR1 LGHNA and CDR2 YNFKEQ. The CDR3 consists of 13 residues. Trimming removed 1 base at V and 7 bases at J, with 8 bases between. The CDR3 nucleotides read TGTGCCAGCAGCCAAGTAGGGAACCAGCCCCAGCATTTT. This translates into CASSQVGNQPQHF.